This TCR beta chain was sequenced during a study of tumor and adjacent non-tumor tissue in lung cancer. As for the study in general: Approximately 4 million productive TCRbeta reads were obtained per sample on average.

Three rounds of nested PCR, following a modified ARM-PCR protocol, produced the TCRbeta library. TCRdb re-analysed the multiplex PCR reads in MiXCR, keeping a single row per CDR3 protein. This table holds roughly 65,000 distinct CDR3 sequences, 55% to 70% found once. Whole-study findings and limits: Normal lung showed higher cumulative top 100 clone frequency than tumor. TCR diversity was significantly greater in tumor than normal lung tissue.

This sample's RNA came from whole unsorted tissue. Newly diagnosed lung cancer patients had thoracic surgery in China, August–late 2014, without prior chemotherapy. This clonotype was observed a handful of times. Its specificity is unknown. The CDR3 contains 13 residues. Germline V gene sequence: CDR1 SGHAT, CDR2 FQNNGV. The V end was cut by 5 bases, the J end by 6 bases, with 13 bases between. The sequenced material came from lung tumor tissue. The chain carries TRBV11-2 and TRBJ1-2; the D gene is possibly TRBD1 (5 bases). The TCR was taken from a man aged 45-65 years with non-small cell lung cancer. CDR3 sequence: CASSITGSDGYTF. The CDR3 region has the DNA TGTGCCAGCAGCATCACAGGTTCCGATGGCTACACCTTC.